This T cell receptor (beta chain) is drawn from a study of radiation and T cells in renal cell carcinoma. Across the study: Nephrectomy followed 15 Gy stereotactic body radiation by 4 weeks. General study findings and limits: No pretreatment tumor biopsies were available for baseline clonotypes.

The data were produced by immunoSEQ multiplex PCR, yet TCRdb's version contains in-frame clones alone and is incomplete. The data show 100,000 to 150,000 clones, 88% seen once. This CDR3 has 14 amino acids. Germline V gene data show CDR1 as LNHDA and CDR2 as SQIVND (reference sequence). V lost 2 bases, J lost 4 bases, and 8 bases lay in between. Turning to this clone: Its antigen is undetermined.

Time point noted: blood 2 weeks post-SBRT. Noted treatment: 15 Gy SBRT to primary tumor, nephrectomy 4 weeks later. Serial blood draws occurred at baseline and 2 and 4 weeks post-SBRT. This renal cell carcinoma was of the clear cell type. This chain uses TRBV19 with TRBJ2-2; D not resolved. The sample consisted of blood, taken from a patient whose treatment included radiotherapy and nephrectomy. The receptor was derived from a woman aged 65 to 85 with renal cell carcinoma. CDR3 sequence (DNA): TGTGCCAGTAGTATAAACACCCGCACCGGGGAGCTGTTTTTT. Translation: CASSINTRTGELFF.